This TCR beta chain is from a study of blood T cell repertoires in COVID-19. Germline V gene lookup returns CDR1 LNHDA and CDR2 SQIVND (reference sequence). The length of the CDR3 is 13 residues. Trimming took 6 bases from V and 4 from J; bases not matched to a gene: 5. To note about this clone: Within the sample, other DNA sequences also encode this same CDR3.

Repertoires were generated with immunoSEQ multiplex PCR, while TCRdb's copy carries only in-frame clones and drops some. This table holds about 150,000 clones, roughly 84% found once. Input material: peripheral blood. The receptor's source is a human donor in a cohort sampled during active COVID-19. This chain links TRBV19 with TRBJ1-2, with 7 bases identical to TRBD1. The CDR3 sequence is CASSMGQPYGYTF. The DNA for the CDR3 is TGTGCCAGTAGCATGGGACAGCCCTATGGCTACACCTTC. Together with reference TRBV19 and TRBJ1-2, the CDR3 gives the full variable domain: DGGITQSPKYLFRKEGQNVTLSCEQNLNHDAMYWYRQDPGQGLRLIYYSQIVNDFQKGDIAEGYSVSREKKESFPLTVTSAQKNPTAFYLCASSMGQPYGYTFGSGTRLTVV.